These T cell receptor beta chains were read from a single sample in a study of blood T cell repertoires in COVID-19. Data came from immunoSEQ multiplex PCR; TCRdb stores just in-frame clones and leaves some out. The sample shows roughly 180,000 clones, roughly 86% of them seen only once. The sequenced material came from peripheral blood. These receptors came from a man younger than 30 with acute or convalescent COVID-19. CDR3s include the opening cysteine and the closing phenylalanine or tryptophan. The D gene is left open where the match is weak. A clone size is listed for some rows: how often the clone was seen (once, few, many), or a class if it is expanded.

cdr3_aa cdr3_nt j_call d_call clone_size v_call
CASSLSPKDRNTIYF TGTGCCAGCAGTTTATCCCCAAAGGACAGAAACACCATATATTTT TRBJ1-3 . once TRBV28
CASSQGTSGGVSTDTQYF TGTGCCAGCAGCCAAGGGACTAGCGGGGGGGTAAGCACAGATACGCAGTATTTT TRBJ2-3 TRBD2 . TRBV4-2
CASSYSERNTIYF TGTGCCAGCAGTTACTCTGAGAGAAACACCATATATTTT TRBJ1-3 . . TRBV6-5
CAWSIPAGTEAFF TGTGCCTGGAGTATCCCGGCGGGTACTGAAGCTTTCTTT TRBJ1-1 . once TRBV30
CASSLATGVGLYTEAFF TGTGCCAGCAGCTTAGCGACAGGGGTGGGTTTGTACACTGAAGCTTTCTTT TRBJ1-1 TRBD1 . TRBV7-8
CAWSADYSNQPQHF TGTGCCTGGAGTGCAGATTATAGCAATCAGCCCCAGCATTTT TRBJ1-5 . . TRBV30
CSASGGVNTEAFF TGCAGTGCTAGTGGGGGGGTGAACACTGAAGCTTTCTTT TRBJ1-1 . once TRBV20-1
CASSSVTGGNEQFF TGTGCCAGCAGTTCCGTAACCGGCGGGAATGAGCAGTTCTTC TRBJ2-1 . once TRBV27
CASSYSGTSGYNEQFF TGTGCCAGCAGTTACTCGGGGACTAGCGGCTACAATGAGCAGTTCTTC TRBJ2-1 TRBD2 few TRBV6-5
CASSPDTGGTEAFF TGCGCCAGCAGCCCAGACACAGGGGGCACTGAAGCTTTCTTT TRBJ1-1 TRBD1 . TRBV5-1
CASSDQSTDTQYF TGTGCCAGCAGTGACCAAAGCACAGATACGCAGTATTTT TRBJ2-3 . . TRBV6-4
CAWSAPRKTRQGPNYGYTF TGTGCCTGGAGTGCCCCCCGCAAGACAAGACAGGGCCCTAACTATGGCTACACCTTC TRBJ1-2 TRBD1 . TRBV30